These 10 T cell receptor beta chains were all obtained from the same sample, sequenced in a study of tumor-infiltrating lymphocytes in localized non-small cell lung cancer. Using immunoSEQ multiplex PCR, the repertoire was profiled, and TCRdb retains in-frame clones only, with some absent. Among 12,000 or so clones listed, about four fifths were seen once. Material: lung tumor tissue. These TCRs come from a human donor with non-small cell lung cancer.

This chain connects TRBV10-2 to TRBJ1-2; 7 bases fit TRBD1. CDR1 and CDR2 from the germline V gene are WSHSY and SAAADI. The ends lost 6 bases at V and 8 bases at J; junction bases unmatched: 24. This CDR3 has 18 amino acids. CDR3 sequence (DNA): TGCGCCAGCAGCGATGGGCGCTTCTACTTAGGGGGCCACGAAGGCTACACCTTC. Amino acid sequence: CASSDGRFYLGGHEGYTF.

The chain links TRBV13 to TRBJ2-7, with a weak D call TRBD1 (6 bases). The CDR3 spans 20 residues. CDR1 is PRHDT, CDR2 FYEKMQ, per germline (reference sequence). V lost 5 bases, J lost 0 bases, and 29 bases lay in between. CDR3 DNA: TGTGCCAGCAGCACCTTACAGGGCTCAACCCTCAAGGGGGACTCCTACGAGCAGTACTTC. As protein: CASSTLQGSTLKGDSYEQYF.

This chain links TRBV6-5 with TRBJ2-7; 10 bases fit TRBD2. The trim removed 6 bases at V and 2 bases at J, leaving 4 bases unmatched. This CDR3 comprises 14 residues. CDR1 is MNHEY and CDR2 is SVGAGI in the germline V gene. CDR3 nucleotide sequence: TGTGCCAGCAGCAAGCGGGAGGGGCCCTACGAGCAGTACTTC. This translates into CASSKREGPYEQYF.

CDR3 nucleotides: TGCAGCGTTGTCGGTTTTTTTTCGGATGAGCAGTTCTTC. Its translation: CSVVGFFSDEQFF. The V gene is TRBV29-1, the J gene TRBJ2-1; D ambiguous. Germline CDR1 is SQVTM and CDR2 is ANQGSEA. The CDR3 extends over 13 amino acids. Trimming removed 4 bases at V and 8 bases at J, with 15 bases between.

This clone was seen a single time. The CDR3 bases are TGTGCCAGCAGTCGACAAGGACAGGGACGAGAGACCCAGTACTTC. Its protein is CASSRQGQGRETQYF. The genes are TRBV7-2 and TRBJ2-5; 8 bases line up with TRBD1. Germline V gives CDR1 SGHTA, CDR2 FQGNSA. The CDR3 covers 15 residues. J was trimmed by 4 bases and V by 6 bases; bases with no gene match: 10.

The chain joins TRBV6-5 to TRBJ2-3; D not certain. Germline CDR1 is MNHEY and CDR2 is SVGAGI. V lost 2 bases, J lost 6 bases, and 15 bases lay in between. This CDR3 comprises 15 residues. The CDR3 DNA reads TGTGCCAGCAGTTACGGGCCGGGTCGTAAGGATACGCAGTATTTT. Amino acids: CASSYGPGRKDTQYF.

This chain connects TRBV28 to TRBJ2-5; 16 positions match TRBD2. The CDR3 runs 19 residues. Germline lookup yields CDR1 MDHEN and CDR2 SYDVKM. V shed 5 bases and J 0 bases; nucleotides not matched to a gene: 9. Here the CDR3 reads CASSQPGTSGRANQETQYF. In DNA, the CDR3 is TGTGCCAGCAGTCAGCCCGGGACTAGCGGGAGGGCCAACCAAGAGACCCAGTACTTC.

The chain couples TRBV7-9 to TRBJ1-1, with TRBD1 identical over 9 bases. There are 18 residues in the CDR3. The ends lost 5 bases at V and 0 bases at J; junction bases unmatched: 13. The germline V gene encodes CDR1 SEHNR and CDR2 FQNEAQ (reference sequence). CDR3 nucleotide sequence: TGTGCCAGCAGCCTGCTGAGTGGGACAGGGTCTGTGAACACTGAAGCTTTCTTT. Translating it yields CASSLLSGTGSVNTEAFF.

V gene TRBV30 combines with J gene TRBJ2-1; 10 bases agree with TRBD1. Germline-derived CDR1 and CDR2 are GTSNPN and SVGIG (reference sequence). Trimming cost V 1 base and J 7 bases; bases outside gene matches: 7. The CDR3 runs 15 residues. In nucleotides, the CDR3 is TGTGCCTGGAGTGGGCAGACAGGGGGCTTTAATGAGCAGTTCTTC. This gives the protein CAWSGQTGGFNEQFF.

V gene TRBV28 combines with J gene TRBJ1-2, with unresolved D. Trimming took 7 bases from V and 8 from J, leaving 20 bases between them. In germline, CDR1 is MDHEN, CDR2 SYDVKM. The CDR3 sequence is 14 residues long. CDR3 loop: CASTTRLRGLGYTF. The CDR3 DNA sequence: TGTGCCAGCACCACCCGGCTACGCGGTCTGGGCTACACCTTC.